This passage covers 16 T cell receptor beta chains from one sample sequenced in a study of CD8+CD57+ T cells in acquired aplastic anemia. Genomic DNA, the template, was used for profiling of the TCR beta VDJ and CDR3. TCRdb redid the calling of the reads with MiXCR, one entry per CDR3 protein. The sample records just over 150,000 distinct CDR3 sequences, about 50% being singletons. Sequenced patients had shown CD8+CD57+ cell expansion by flow cytometry. Sequencing was done on a sample of sorted CD4+, CD8+, or CD8+CD57+ T cells (not recorded which) from PBMCs. These receptors all stem from a human donor with aplastic anemia.

This sequence joins TRBV20-1 and TRBJ2-1, with TRBD2 as a possible D gene (5 bases). Trimming shortened V by 0 bases and J by 12 bases, and 15 bases separated the two germline ends. The CDR3 consists of 13 residues. CDR1 and CDR2 (germline): DFQATT, SNEGSKA (reference sequence). In DNA form, the CDR3 reads TGCAGTGCTAGAGATCCCCCCAGCGGCCTGCAGTTCTTC. It encodes CSARDPPSGLQFF.

The rearrangement joins TRBV15 to TRBJ1-5; D call uncertain. The CDR3 loop spans 13 amino acids. The germline CDR1 and CDR2 sequences are LNHNV and YYDKDF (reference sequence). Trimming removed 1 base from V and 7 bases from J, with 8 bases in between. CDR3 sequence reads: CATSRGVGQPQHF. The CDR3, as DNA: TGTGCCACCAGCAGAGGGGTCGGGCAGCCCCAGCATTTT.

In its sample, this clonotype was seen a few times. The CDR3 region has the DNA TGTGCCAGCAGGACGGGGTACTACGAGCAGTACTTC. Its translation is CASRTGYYEQYF. V usage is TRBV2 and J usage is TRBJ2-7; tentative D call: TRBD2 (5 bases). Germline V lookup: CDR1 SNHLY, CDR2 FYNNEI. CDR3 length: 12 residues. The V and J ends lost 6 bases and 3 bases respectively, with 9 bases between them.

The sample holds one count of this clonotype. V is TRBV2 and J is TRBJ1-5; possible D gene TRBD1, 6 bases. V shed 0 bases and J shed 4 bases, with 16 bases lying between them. The V gene's germline CDR1 is SNHLY and CDR2 FYNNEI. The CDR3 is made up of 17 amino acids. CDR3 sequence: CASSEAGDRLGNQPQHF. The CDR3 DNA reads TGTGCCAGCAGTGAAGCGGGAGACAGGCTAGGGAATCAGCCCCAGCATTTT.

The CDR3 region is CASGLPRSTPGSLPLHF. For the CDR3, the DNA is TGTGCTAGTGGTTTGCCCAGGTCGACACCGGGATCCTTACCCCTCCACTTT. The chain joins TRBV12-5 to TRBJ1-6; D call uncertain. The CDR3 spans 17 residues. Trimming removed 2 bases from V and 12 bases from J, with 23 bases in between. Germline V CDR1 and CDR2: LGHNT, FRNRAP.

The DNA for the CDR3 is TGTGCCTGGTCAGCTGGGTTGGGGACACCCTACGAGCAGTACTTC. This encodes CAWSAGLGTPYEQYF. The V and J genes are TRBV30 and TRBJ2-7; D perhaps matches TRBD1 (6 bases). The CDR3 has 15 amino acids. Germline lookup yields CDR1 GTSNPN and CDR2 SVGIG (reference sequence). V shed 5 bases and J shed 2 bases, with 19 bases lying between them.

The J gene is TRBJ1-6, the V gene TRBV2; possibly TRBD1 for D (6 bases). The CDR3 is made up of 15 amino acids. In germline, CDR1 is SNHLY, CDR2 FYNNEI. Between the trimmed V and J ends, which lost 6 bases and 8 bases, there was a span of 17 bases. In DNA form, the CDR3 reads TGTGCCAGCAGCGGGGGTAGGGACACCGATTCACCCCTCCACTTT. The encoded protein is CASSGGRDTDSPLHF. Based on the CDR3 plus reference TRBV2 and TRBJ1-6, the full variable domain is EPEVTQTPSHQVTQMGQEVILRCVPISNHLYFYWYRQILGQKVEFLVSFYNNEISEKSEIFDDQFSVERPDGSNFTLKIRSTKLEDSAMYFCASSGGRDTDSPLHFGNGTRLTVT.

The chain couples TRBV20-1 to TRBJ2-3, with 12 bases identical to TRBD2. Per germline, CDR1 DFQATT and CDR2 SNEGSKA (reference sequence). The CDR3 sequence is 17 residues long. The trim removed 1 base at V and 4 bases at J, leaving 9 bases unmatched. CDR3 region: CSARGSLAGGPPDTQYF. The CDR3 region has the DNA TGCAGTGCTAGAGGCTCTCTAGCGGGAGGGCCCCCAGATACGCAGTATTTT.

This clonotype was detected many times. The gene calls are TRBV5-6 and TRBJ1-1; weak D call: TRBD1 (5 bases). Germline loops: CDR1 SGHDT, CDR2 YYEEEE. This CDR3 is built from 14 residues. Between the trimmed V and J ends, which lost 7 bases and 2 bases, there was a span of 15 bases. CDR3 residues: CASQRGGSNTEAFF. The CDR3 nucleotides read TGTGCCAGCCAACGTGGGGGGAGTAACACTGAAGCTTTCTTT.

A remark on this clonotype: A much larger clone sits a single nucleotide away, making a read error possible. The chain carries TRBV7-8 and TRBJ2-1; no clear D. The CDR3 extends over 10 amino acids. CDR1 is SGHVS and CDR2 is FQNEAQ in the germline V gene. V was cut by 5 bases and J by 6 bases, with 2 bases left in between. The CDR3 loop is CASSPNEQFF. In DNA, the CDR3 is TGTGCCAGCAGCCCCAATGAGCAGTTCTTC.

The V gene is TRBV29-1, the J gene TRBJ2-1; unclear D gene. Trimming stripped 4 bases from V and 2 bases from J, with 18 bases between. The CDR3 runs 16 residues. The germline V gene has CDR1 SQVTM and CDR2 ANQGSEA. CDR3 in amino acids: CSVGVGSAVTYNEQFF. The CDR3 bases are TGCAGCGTTGGGGTGGGGTCTGCCGTCACCTACAATGAGCAGTTCTTC.

This clonotype was observed at least ten times. The gene calls are TRBV10-2 and TRBJ2-1, with D perhaps matching TRBD2 (7 bases). CDR1 is WSHSY and CDR2 is SAAADI in the germline V gene. The length of the CDR3 is 15 residues. V lost 8 bases to trimming and J lost 4 bases, with 18 bases between them. The CDR3 nucleotides are TGCGCCAGCTGGCCCGTGGGGGGGCTTTACAATGAGCAGTTCTTC. This sequence encodes CASWPVGGLYNEQFF.

The chain couples TRBV19 to TRBJ1-2; 7 bases align to TRBD1. CDR3 length equals 15 residues. Germline lookup yields CDR1 LNHDA and CDR2 SQIVND (reference sequence). J gave up 4 bases and V 5 bases, and 10 bases lay outside the gene matches. The CDR3 DNA sequence: TGTGCCAGTAGTCCCACCGGGACAGACCCCTATGGCTACACCTTC. It is translated as CASSPTGTDPYGYTF.

This clonotype was recorded at least ten times. This chain joins TRBV6-2 or TRBV6-3 and TRBJ1-2; 7 positions agree with TRBD1. V was pared by 6 bases and J by 4 bases, with 8 bases of the junction left unmatched. The germline V gene has CDR1 MNHEY and CDR2 SVGEGT. The CDR3 totals 14 residues. The CDR3 region has the DNA TGTGCCAGCAGCAACCCGGGACAGCTCTATGGCTACACCTTC. It yields the protein CASSNPGQLYGYTF.

CDR3 loop: CSASEAGSTDTQYF. CDR3 nucleotide sequence: TGCAGTGCTAGTGAGGCGGGTAGCACAGATACGCAGTATTTT. The chain carries TRBV20-1 and TRBJ2-3; tentatively, D is TRBD2 (5 bases). The CDR3 totals 14 residues. The germline gives CDR1 DFQATT, CDR2 SNEGSKA (reference sequence). V was pared by 3 bases and J by 0 bases, with 10 bases between.

The rearrangement uses TRBV7-9 and TRBJ2-2; D uncertain. The CDR3 extends over 13 amino acids. The germline V gene encodes CDR1 SEHNR and CDR2 FQNEAQ (reference sequence). Trimming removed 5 bases from V and 3 bases from J, with 7 bases in between. CDR3 sequence (DNA): TGTGCCAGCAGCCAACAGCACACCGGGGAGCTGTTTTTT. Residues: CASSQQHTGELFF.